One and the same sample provided the 10 T cell receptor beta chains below, sequenced in a study of siplizumab effects on memory and regulatory T cells. Sequencing used immunoSEQ multiplex PCR; TCRdb keeps in-frame clones, though not all of them. Among more than 85,000 clones listed, 90% to 95% were seen once. The sample taken for sequencing was Tregs sorted from blood. The source of these receptors is a human donor in good health.

V and J are TRBV11-2 and TRBJ2-1; D may be TRBD2 (5 bases). The CDR3 contains 11 residues. Germline V gene lookup returns CDR1 SGHAT and CDR2 FQNNGV. Trimming stripped 3 bases from V and 14 bases from J, with 11 bases between. The CDR3 region is CASSFYGGEFF. The CDR3 coding sequence is TGTGCCAGCAGCTTTTATGGAGGAGAGTTCTTC.

The genes are TRBV2 and TRBJ1-2, with D unclear. Trimming pared 5 bases from V and 4 bases from J, leaving 17 bases between. Germline loops: CDR1 SNHLY, CDR2 FYNNEI. The CDR3 contains 15 residues. The CDR3, as DNA: TGTGCCAGCAGTCCGGAACCTTTAGAGGGCTATGGCTACACCTTC. Translated: CASSPEPLEGYGYTF.

The chain joins TRBV7-2 to TRBJ2-1; maybe TRBD2 (6 bases). V dropped 4 bases and J dropped 9 bases, with 13 bases sitting between them. The CDR3 is 13 residues long. Germline V lookup: CDR1 SGHTA, CDR2 FQGNSA. CDR3 DNA sequence: TGTGCCAGCAGCTCCCGAGGAGCGGGTGAGCAGTTCTTC. Translation gives CASSSRGAGEQFF.

J is TRBJ2-1 and V is TRBV11-2, with 8 bases identical to TRBD2. The J segment lost 9 bases and the V segment lost 3 bases, leaving 4 bases of the junction unmatched. CDR1 is SGHAT, CDR2 FQNNGV, per germline. The CDR3 sequence is 13 residues long. DNA of the CDR3: TGTGCCAGCAGCTTTCCCGGGAGGGGTGAGCAGTTCTTC. Translated, it gives CASSFPGRGEQFF. Filled out from reference TRBV11-2 and TRBJ2-1, the complete variable domain reads EAGVAQSPRYKIIEKRQSVAFWCNPISGHATLYWYQQILGQGPKLLIQFQNNGVVDDSQLPKDRFSAERLKGVDSTLKIQPAKLEDSAVYLCASSFPGRGEQFFGPGTRLTVL.

The CDR3 nucleotides read TGTGCCAGCAGCTTTGGGTCAACTAATGAAAAACTGTTTTTT. It translates to CASSFGSTNEKLFF. The rearrangement joins TRBV5-6 to TRBJ1-4; no clear D gene. The CDR3 spans 14 residues. Germline V gives CDR1 SGHDT, CDR2 YYEEEE. Trimming took off 2 bases at V and 0 bases at J, with 5 bases between the two ends. The full variable domain, completed using reference TRBV5-6 and TRBJ1-4, is DAGVTQSPTHLIKTRGQQVTLRCSPKSGHDTVSWYQQALGQGPQFIFQYYEEEERQRGNFPDRFSGHQFPNYSSELNVNALLLGDSALYLCASSFGSTNEKLFFGSGTQLSVL.

The gene calls are TRBV7-8 and TRBJ1-5, with unresolved D. The CDR3 has 15 residues. The V end lost 2 bases, the J end lost 3 bases, and 11 bases lay between the germline ends. Per the germline V gene, CDR1 is SGHVS and CDR2 is FQNEAQ. CDR3 sequence reads: CASSLSQLNNQPQHF. The CDR3 nucleotides read TGTGCCAGCAGCTTAAGCCAGCTCAACAATCAGCCCCAGCATTTT.

The chain joins TRBV9 to TRBJ2-7, with D perhaps TRBD2 (5 bases). This CDR3 contains 15 residues. The germline V gene has CDR1 SGDLS and CDR2 YYNGEE. V lost 0 bases, J lost 2 bases, and 12 bases lay in between. The CDR3 region is CASSVAGGFTYEQYF. DNA for the CDR3: TGTGCCAGCAGCGTAGCAGGAGGTTTTACCTACGAGCAGTACTTC.

This rearrangement joins TRBV11-2 to TRBJ2-5, with a possible D match to TRBD2 (6 bases). This CDR3 region has 13 residues. Deletions cut 5 bases from V and 4 bases from J, with 11 bases between. CDR1 and CDR2 from the germline V gene are SGHAT and FQNNGV. CDR3 coding DNA: TGTGCCAGCAGCCAGACTAGTTTAGAGACCCAGTACTTC. Amino acid sequence: CASSQTSLETQYF.

The chain couples TRBV6-1 to TRBJ2-2; D may be TRBD2 (6 bases). Deletions cut 5 bases from V and 5 bases from J, with 15 bases between. Germline V gene data show CDR1 as MNHNS and CDR2 as SASEGT. The CDR3 is 15 amino acids. The DNA of the CDR3 is TGTGCCAGCAGTTGGGGCGGGGCGAGGACCGGGGAGCTGTTTTTT. Protein sequence: CASSWGGARTGELFF.

V usage is TRBV6-1 and J usage is TRBJ2-7; 11 bases line up with TRBD1. CDR3 length: 14 amino acids. Trimming at V came to 6 bases and at J to 2 bases, leaving 3 bases not matched to a gene. CDR1 is MNHNS and CDR2 is SASEGT in the germline V gene. The CDR3 bases are TGTGCCAGCAGGAGGACAGGGGGCCCCTACGAGCAGTACTTC. This encodes CASRRTGGPYEQYF.